The clone carrying this TCR beta chain turned up a few times. Its antigen remains unidentified. This record comes from a study of T cells after yellow fever vaccination. Overall study context: Low-cell-number fractions were prepared with SMART-Seq v4 Ultra Low Input. Overall study findings and caveats: FACS-sorted repertoires might harbor abundant contaminating clonotypes from the bulk population.

TCRdb re-called the 5' RACE reads through MiXCR, storing one row per CDR3 protein. The data contain approximately 600,000 distinct CDR3 sequences, about 12% of them singletons. The CDR3 contains 17 residues. J lost 2 bases, V lost 1 base, and 4 bases had no gene match. Germline V gene sequence: CDR1 LGHNA, CDR2 YSLEER. The chain employs TRBV4-3 and TRBJ2-1; TRBD2 aligns across 11 bases. The sequence came from a man aged 30 to 39 who received the YFV17D yellow fever vaccine. Sequencing used PBMCs, obtained on the day of the yellow fever booster vaccination. In DNA form, the CDR3 reads TGCGCCAGCAGCCAAGGTTCACTAGCGGGGGCCTACAATGAGCAGTTCTTC. Protein: CASSQGSLAGAYNEQFF.